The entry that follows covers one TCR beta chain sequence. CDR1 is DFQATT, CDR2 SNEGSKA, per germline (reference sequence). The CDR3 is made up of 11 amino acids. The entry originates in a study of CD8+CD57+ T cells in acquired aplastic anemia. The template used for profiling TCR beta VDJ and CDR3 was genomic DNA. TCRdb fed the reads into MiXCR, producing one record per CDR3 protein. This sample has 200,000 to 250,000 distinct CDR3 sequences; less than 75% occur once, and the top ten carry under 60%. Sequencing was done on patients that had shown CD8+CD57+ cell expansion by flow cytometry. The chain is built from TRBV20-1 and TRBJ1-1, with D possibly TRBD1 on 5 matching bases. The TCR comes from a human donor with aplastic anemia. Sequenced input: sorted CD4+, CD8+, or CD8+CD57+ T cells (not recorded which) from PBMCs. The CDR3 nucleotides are TGCAGAGGGGTCGGGGGGACTGAAGCTTTCTTT. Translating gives CRGVGGTEAFF.